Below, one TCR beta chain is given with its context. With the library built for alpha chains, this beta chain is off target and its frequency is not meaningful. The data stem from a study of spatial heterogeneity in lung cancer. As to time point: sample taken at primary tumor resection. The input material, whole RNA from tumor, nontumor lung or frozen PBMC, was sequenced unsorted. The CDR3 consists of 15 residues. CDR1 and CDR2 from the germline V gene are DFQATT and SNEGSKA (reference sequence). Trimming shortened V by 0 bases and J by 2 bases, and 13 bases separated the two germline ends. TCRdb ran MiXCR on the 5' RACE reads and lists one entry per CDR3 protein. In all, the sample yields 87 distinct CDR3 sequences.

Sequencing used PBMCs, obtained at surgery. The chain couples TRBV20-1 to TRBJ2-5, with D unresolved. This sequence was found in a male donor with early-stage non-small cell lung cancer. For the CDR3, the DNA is TGCAGTGCTAGAGATATTAAAAGCGTACAAGAGACCCAGTACTTC. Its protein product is CSARDIKSVQETQYF.